This TCR beta chain derives from a study of regulatory T cells in long-lasting Graves disease. This clonotype was seen many times. According to the study, TCR beta libraries were built with iRepertoire HTBI primers and CDR3-region Arm-PCR. TCRdb re-analysed the multiplex PCR reads in MiXCR, keeping a single row per CDR3 protein. Of 410,000 or so distinct CDR3 sequences listed, about 15% are singletons. Stated time point: newly diagnosed GD, antithyroid drugs for less than 3 months. PBMC-derived RNA was used for the TCR library. CDR1 is GTSNPN, CDR2 SVGIG, per germline (reference sequence). The germline V and J ends were trimmed by 3 bases and 1 base, with 21 bases remaining between them. The CDR3 sequence is 17 residues long. This sample also belongs to another study, concerning T cells in Graves' hyperthyroidism and ophthalmopathy.

The rearrangement joins TRBV30 to TRBJ1-1, with a tentative D call TRBD1 (5 bases). This specimen consisted of peripheral blood mononuclear cells (PBMCs), obtained at new diagnosis, from a patient treated with antithyroid drugs. The sequence came from a woman aged 25 to 39 with Graves disease. The CDR3 spells CAWSLRGRGAGNTEAFF. DNA of the CDR3: TGTGCCTGGAGCTTGAGGGGACGAGGAGCTGGGAACACTGAAGCTTTCTTT.